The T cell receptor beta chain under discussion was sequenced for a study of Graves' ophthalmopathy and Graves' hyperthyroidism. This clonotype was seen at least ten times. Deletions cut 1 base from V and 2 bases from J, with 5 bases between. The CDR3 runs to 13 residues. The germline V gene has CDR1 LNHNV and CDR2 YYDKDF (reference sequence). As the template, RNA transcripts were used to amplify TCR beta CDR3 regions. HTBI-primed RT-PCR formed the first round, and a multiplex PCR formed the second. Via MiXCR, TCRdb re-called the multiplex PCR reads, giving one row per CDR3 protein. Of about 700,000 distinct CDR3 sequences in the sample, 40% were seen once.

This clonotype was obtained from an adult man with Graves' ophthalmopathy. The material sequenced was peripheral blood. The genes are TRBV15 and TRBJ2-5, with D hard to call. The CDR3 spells CATSRAQQETQYF. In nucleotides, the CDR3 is TGTGCCACCAGCAGAGCACAGCAAGAGACCCAGTACTTC.